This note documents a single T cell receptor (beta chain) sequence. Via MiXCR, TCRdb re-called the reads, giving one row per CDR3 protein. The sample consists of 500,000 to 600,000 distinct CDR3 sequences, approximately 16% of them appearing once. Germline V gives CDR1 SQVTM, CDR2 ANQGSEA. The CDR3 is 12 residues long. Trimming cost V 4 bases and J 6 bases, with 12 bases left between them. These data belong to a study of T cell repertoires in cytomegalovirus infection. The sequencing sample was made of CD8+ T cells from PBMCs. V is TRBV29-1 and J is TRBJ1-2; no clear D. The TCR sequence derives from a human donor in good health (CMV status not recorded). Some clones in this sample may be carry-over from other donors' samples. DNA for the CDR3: TGCAGCGTTGGGCTTCTGGGAAATGGCTACACCTTC. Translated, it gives CSVGLLGNGYTF. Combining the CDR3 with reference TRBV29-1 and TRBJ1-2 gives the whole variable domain SAVISQKPSRDICQRGTSLTIQCQVDSQVTMMFWYRQQPGQSLTLIATANQGSEATYESGFVIDKFPISRPNLTFSTLTVSNMSPEDSSIYLCSVGLLGNGYTFGSGTRLTVV.